The clone carrying this T cell receptor (beta chain) was seen ten or more times. Its antigen is not identified. This CDR3 is 11 amino acids long. Looked up from germline, CDR1 is LGHNA and CDR2 is YNFKEQ. Trimming shortened V by 3 bases and J by 6 bases, and 5 bases separated the two germline ends. TCRdb reanalysed the 5' RACE reads using MiXCR and keeps one entry per CDR3 protein. Among 200,000 to 300,000 distinct CDR3 sequences listed, more than 9% were seen once. This specimen comes from a study of CD8 T cells in ankylosing spondylitis. Regarding the study as a whole: A CD8+ phenotype characterized the disease-linked clones, which were relatively rare in peripheral blood.

The sample consisted of blood, either unsorted or a sorted T cell fraction (not recorded which). The chain joins TRBV4-2 to TRBJ1-2; D unresolved. The sequence came from a male donor with ankylosing spondylitis or in good health (not recorded which). CDR3 residues: CASSQLDGYTF. The CDR3 DNA reads as TGTGCCAGCAGCCAGCTTGATGGCTACACCTTC.